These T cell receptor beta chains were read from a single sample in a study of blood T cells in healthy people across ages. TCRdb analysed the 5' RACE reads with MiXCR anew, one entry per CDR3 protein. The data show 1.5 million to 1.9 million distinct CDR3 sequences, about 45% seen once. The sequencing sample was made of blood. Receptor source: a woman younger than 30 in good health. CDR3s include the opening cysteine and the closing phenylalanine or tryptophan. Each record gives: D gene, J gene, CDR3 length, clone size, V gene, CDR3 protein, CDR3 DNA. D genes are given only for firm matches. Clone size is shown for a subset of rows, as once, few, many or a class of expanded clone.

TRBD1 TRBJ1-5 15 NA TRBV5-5 CASSPFRQGNQPQHF TGTGCCAGCAGCCCATTTCGACAGGGGAATCAGCCCCAGCATTTT
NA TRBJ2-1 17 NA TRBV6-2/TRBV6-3 CASSPQLRIRSYNEQFF TGTGCCAGCAGCCCCCAACTAAGGATCAGATCCTACAATGAGCAGTTCTTC
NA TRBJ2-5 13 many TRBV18 CASSPGYQETQYF TGTGCCAGCTCACCAGGGTACCAAGAGACCCAGTACTTC
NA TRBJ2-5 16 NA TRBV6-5 CASSYWAGMGQETQYF TGTGCCAGCAGTTACTGGGCAGGGATGGGCCAAGAGACCCAGTACTTC
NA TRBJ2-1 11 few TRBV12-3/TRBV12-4 CASSKSRGQFF TGTGCCAGCAGTAAATCCAGGGGGCAGTTCTTC
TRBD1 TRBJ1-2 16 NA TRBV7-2 CASSLSGTGLRNGYTF TGTGCCAGCAGCTTAAGTGGGACAGGGCTTCGTAATGGCTACACCTTC
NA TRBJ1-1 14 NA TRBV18 CASSPNRRYTEAFF TGTGCCAGCTCGCCGAACAGGAGGTACACTGAAGCTTTCTTT
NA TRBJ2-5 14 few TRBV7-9 CASSRPGEEETQYF TGTGCCAGCAGCCGTCCGGGGGAGGAAGAGACCCAGTACTTC
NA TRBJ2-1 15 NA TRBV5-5 CASSIDPTPLETQFF TGTGCCAGCAGCATCGATCCTACCCCGTTGGAGACCCAGTTCTTC
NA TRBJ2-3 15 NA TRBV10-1 CASSVSRDGTDTQYF TGCGCCAGCAGTGTAAGCAGGGATGGGACCGATACGCAGTATTTT
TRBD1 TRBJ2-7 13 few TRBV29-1 CSGGQGSSYEQYF TGCAGCGGTGGACAGGGGAGCTCCTACGAGCAGTACTTC
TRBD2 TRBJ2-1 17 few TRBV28 CASSPGTSGSSRYEQFF TGTGCCAGCAGTCCTGGGACTAGCGGTTCCTCTAGGTATGAGCAGTTCTTC
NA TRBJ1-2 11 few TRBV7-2 CASSLVVGYTF TGTGCCAGCAGCTTAGTGGTCGGCTACACCTTC
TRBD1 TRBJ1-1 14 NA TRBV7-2 CASSLQSDRGITFF TGTGCCAGCAGCCTACAATCCGACAGGGGGATAACTTTCTTT
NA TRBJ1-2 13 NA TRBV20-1 CSATHRDDYGYTF TGCAGTGCTACCCACAGGGATGACTATGGCTACACCTTC
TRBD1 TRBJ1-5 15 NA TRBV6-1 CASSDGQGAYQPQHF TGTGCCAGCAGTGACGGACAGGGGGCCTATCAGCCCCAGCATTTT
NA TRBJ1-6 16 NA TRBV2 CASSPPTAHYNSPLHF TGTGCCAGCAGTCCTCCGACAGCGCACTATAATTCACCCCTCCACTTT
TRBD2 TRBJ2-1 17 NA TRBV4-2 CASSQIEIAGGRNEQFF TGTGCCAGCAGCCAAATTGAGATAGCGGGAGGGCGGAATGAGCAGTTCTTC
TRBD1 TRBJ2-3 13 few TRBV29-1 CSVVRDSTDTQYF TGCAGCGTTGTCCGGGACAGCACGGATACGCAGTATTTT
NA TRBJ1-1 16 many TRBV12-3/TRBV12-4 CASSPPGGTAVTEAFF TGTGCCAGCAGTCCCCCGGGGGGCACCGCGGTCACTGAAGCTTTCTTT
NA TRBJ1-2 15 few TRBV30 CAWSVGQGNYYGYTF TGTGCCTGGAGTGTAGGCCAGGGGAATTACTATGGCTACACCTTC
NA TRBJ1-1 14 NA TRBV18 CASSPGVGSTEAFF TGTGCCAGCTCACCTGGAGTCGGAAGCACTGAAGCTTTCTTT
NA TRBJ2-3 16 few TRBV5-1 CASSPRSGRSSDTQYF TGCGCCAGCAGCCCCCGATCGGGTCGTTCCTCAGATACGCAGTATTTT
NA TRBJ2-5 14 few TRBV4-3 CASSQEGSGETQYF TGCGCCAGCAGCCAAGAAGGGTCGGGAGAGACCCAGTACTTC
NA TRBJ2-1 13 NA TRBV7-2 CASSMATYNEQFF TGTGCCAGCAGCATGGCCACCTACAATGAGCAGTTCTTC
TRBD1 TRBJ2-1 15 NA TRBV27 CASSLWGQHNNEQFF TGTGCCAGCAGTTTATGGGGACAGCATAACAATGAGCAGTTCTTC
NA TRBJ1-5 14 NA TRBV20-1 CSAREDSGAQPQHF TGCAGTGCTAGAGAAGATTCAGGGGCTCAGCCCCAGCATTTT
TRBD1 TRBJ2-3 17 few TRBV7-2 CASSTPPGTAASDTQYF TGTGCCAGCAGCACCCCTCCAGGGACAGCGGCCTCCGATACGCAGTATTTT
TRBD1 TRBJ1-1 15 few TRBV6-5 CASSPDRGLNTEAFF TGTGCCAGCAGCCCCGACAGGGGATTGAACACTGAAGCTTTCTTT
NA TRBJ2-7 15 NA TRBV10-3 CAISDRGRHSYEQYF TGTGCCATCAGTGACCGAGGACGCCACTCCTACGAGCAGTACTTC
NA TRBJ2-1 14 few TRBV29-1 CSVEGWGPHNEQFF TGCAGCGTTGAAGGTTGGGGACCACACAATGAGCAGTTCTTC
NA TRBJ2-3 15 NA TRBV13 CASSLDLTARDTQYF TGTGCCAGCAGCTTAGACCTCACGGCACGGGATACGCAGTATTTT
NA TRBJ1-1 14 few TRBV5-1 CASTSKGDRTEAFF TGCGCCTCCACGTCTAAAGGAGACAGAACTGAAGCTTTCTTT
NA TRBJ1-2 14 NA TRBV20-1 CSATDFGENYGYTF TGCAGTGCTACTGACTTTGGGGAGAACTATGGCTACACCTTC
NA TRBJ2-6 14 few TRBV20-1 CSARAQSGANVLTF TGCAGTGCTAGAGCCCAATCTGGGGCCAACGTCCTGACTTTC
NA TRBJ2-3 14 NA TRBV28 CASRDPPNTDTQYF TGTGCCAGCAGGGACCCACCGAACACAGATACGCAGTATTTT
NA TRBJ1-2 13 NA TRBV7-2 CASCDDRKGGYTF TGTGCCAGCTGCGACGATCGCAAGGGTGGCTACACCTTC
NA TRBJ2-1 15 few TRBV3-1 CASSQGFAGAAEQFF TGTGCCAGCAGCCAAGGTTTCGCGGGGGCAGCTGAGCAGTTCTTC
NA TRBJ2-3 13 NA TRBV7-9 CASSLLARDTQYF TGTGCCAGCAGCTTATTAGCGAGAGATACGCAGTATTTT
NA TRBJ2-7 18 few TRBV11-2 CASSLDFEDRLLGSEQYF TGTGCCAGCAGCTTAGATTTTGAGGACAGACTCCTTGGCTCCGAGCAGTACTTC
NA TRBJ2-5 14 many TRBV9 CASSHNPGRETQYF TGTGCCAGCAGCCATAACCCCGGGCGGGAGACCCAGTACTTC
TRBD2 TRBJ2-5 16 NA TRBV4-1 CASSQSGGTTYNEQYF TGCGCCAGCAGCCAATCCGGGGGGACGACTTACAATGAGCAGTACTTC
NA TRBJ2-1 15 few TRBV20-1 CSASPDGVYYNEQFF TGCAGTGCTAGTCCCGACGGAGTGTACTACAATGAGCAGTTCTTC
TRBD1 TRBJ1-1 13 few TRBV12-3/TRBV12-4 CASSWGQDTEAFF TGTGCCAGCAGTTGGGGACAGGACACTGAAGCTTTCTTT
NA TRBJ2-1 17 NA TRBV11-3 CASSSGGPGGPYNEQFF TGTGCCAGCAGCTCAGGGGGCCCGGGGGGCCCTTACAATGAGCAGTTCTTC